A selection of T cell receptor beta chains follows, all from one sample in a study of neoadjuvant nivolumab and ipilimumab in lung cancer. Assay used: immunoSEQ multiplex PCR; TCRdb lists only in-frame clones, some missing. Altogether 7,000 to 9,000 clones are present, around 85% being singletons, with the ten largest covering approximately 6.8%. The source material was tumor tissue, sampled after neoadjuvant nivolumab, alone or with ipilimumab, at or shortly before surgery. The receptors here all came from an adult with non-small cell lung cancer. Both conserved end residues are part of each CDR3. Only some rows state a clone size, as once, few, many or a class for expanded clones.

J gene: TRBJ1-1
clone size: NA
CDR3 length: 13
V gene: TRBV7-2
CDR3 protein: CASSLTGPTEAFF

J gene: TRBJ1-2
clone size: once
CDR3 length: 11
V gene: TRBV2
CDR3 protein: CASSANYGYTF

J gene: TRBJ2-7
clone size: NA
CDR3 length: 12
V gene: TRBV30
CDR3 protein: CAWTLGGYEQYF

J gene: TRBJ2-6
clone size: NA
CDR3 length: 15
V gene: TRBV7-2
CDR3 protein: CASSFGNSGANVLTF

J gene: TRBJ2-3
clone size: NA
CDR3 length: 13
V gene: TRBV19
CDR3 protein: CASSRGLQDTQYF

J gene: TRBJ2-7
clone size: few
CDR3 length: 16
V gene: TRBV28
CDR3 protein: CASSLSISGTGDEQYF

J gene: TRBJ2-1
clone size: NA
CDR3 length: 15
V gene: TRBV5-1
CDR3 protein: CASSSGQGASSEQFF

J gene: TRBJ2-3
clone size: few
CDR3 length: 14
V gene: TRBV7-6
CDR3 protein: CASTPREFTDTQYF

J gene: TRBJ1-6
clone size: once
CDR3 length: 16
V gene: TRBV7-9
CDR3 protein: CASNRGLTGRGGPLHF

J gene: TRBJ2-7
clone size: NA
CDR3 length: 14
V gene: TRBV2
CDR3 protein: CASSELRGFGEQYF

J gene: TRBJ2-1
clone size: NA
CDR3 length: 13
V gene: TRBV5-1
CDR3 protein: CASSLVEWNEQFF

J gene: TRBJ2-1
clone size: few
CDR3 length: 18
V gene: TRBV5-1
CDR3 protein: CASSYGYWTQRYYNEQFF

J gene: TRBJ2-7
clone size: NA
CDR3 length: 15
V gene: TRBV15
CDR3 protein: CATSRERGGSYEQYF

J gene: TRBJ1-3
clone size: NA
CDR3 length: 15
V gene: TRBV7-2
CDR3 protein: CASSITGVGGNTIYF

J gene: TRBJ2-7
clone size: NA
CDR3 length: 14
V gene: TRBV5-1
CDR3 protein: CASSSGGASYEQYF

J gene: TRBJ2-3
clone size: NA
CDR3 length: 13
V gene: TRBV6-6
CDR3 protein: CASVRGGTDTQYF

J gene: TRBJ1-2
clone size: once
CDR3 length: 14
V gene: TRBV30
CDR3 protein: CAWTRDRGVRGYTF

J gene: TRBJ2-7
clone size: NA
CDR3 length: 12
V gene: TRBV21-1
CDR3 protein: CASSKWRYEQYF

J gene: TRBJ1-6
clone size: NA
CDR3 length: 14
V gene: TRBV6-6
CDR3 protein: CASSTGQGISPLHF

J gene: TRBJ1-1
clone size: NA
CDR3 length: 11
V gene: TRBV2
CDR3 protein: CASSTGDEAFF

J gene: TRBJ1-2
clone size: NA
CDR3 length: 15
V gene: TRBV6-1
CDR3 protein: CASSEVTSVGYGYTF

J gene: TRBJ2-7
clone size: NA
CDR3 length: 11
V gene: TRBV5-1
CDR3 protein: CASSLDSEQYF

J gene: TRBJ1-2
clone size: NA
CDR3 length: 13
V gene: TRBV7-2
CDR3 protein: CASRRTENYGYTF

J gene: TRBJ1-2
clone size: once
CDR3 length: 14
V gene: TRBV7-2
CDR3 protein: CASSFEAEEYGYTF

J gene: TRBJ2-7
clone size: NA
CDR3 length: 14
V gene: TRBV14
CDR3 protein: CASSRGRTIYEQYF

J gene: TRBJ1-6
clone size: NA
CDR3 length: 15
V gene: TRBV14
CDR3 protein: CASSQLNRRGGPLHF

J gene: TRBJ1-4
clone size: NA
CDR3 length: 15
V gene: TRBV5-1
CDR3 protein: CASSLGGQGIEKLFF

J gene: TRBJ2-7
clone size: NA
CDR3 length: 15
V gene: TRBV6-5
CDR3 protein: CASSYRLGGAYEQYF

J gene: TRBJ1-6
clone size: NA
CDR3 length: 15
V gene: TRBV7-2
CDR3 protein: CASSPRQGGDSPLHF

J gene: TRBJ2-1
clone size: NA
CDR3 length: 13
V gene: TRBV7-2
CDR3 protein: CASSLYSYNEQFF

J gene: TRBJ1-1
clone size: NA
CDR3 length: 14
V gene: TRBV7-9
CDR3 protein: CASSLGTGNTEAFF

J gene: TRBJ2-2
clone size: NA
CDR3 length: 14
V gene: TRBV5-1
CDR3 protein: CASSSDLLTGELFF

J gene: TRBJ2-7
clone size: NA
CDR3 length: 15
V gene: TRBV6-1
CDR3 protein: CASSDAGTGFNEQYF

J gene: TRBJ1-2
clone size: NA
CDR3 length: 11
V gene: TRBV20-1
CDR3 protein: CSAMGANGYTF

J gene: TRBJ2-5
clone size: few
CDR3 length: 14
V gene: TRBV18
CDR3 protein: CASSPGAGQETQYF

J gene: TRBJ1-1
clone size: NA
CDR3 length: 11
V gene: TRBV28
CDR3 protein: CASSLDTEAFF

J gene: TRBJ2-7
clone size: NA
CDR3 length: 15
V gene: TRBV6-5
CDR3 protein: CASSIDRDYHYEQYF

J gene: TRBJ2-3
clone size: NA
CDR3 length: 12
V gene: TRBV9
CDR3 protein: CASGIDRDTQYF

J gene: TRBJ2-7
clone size: NA
CDR3 length: 17
V gene: TRBV7-9
CDR3 protein: CASSSPLEEQPSYEQYF

J gene: TRBJ2-7
clone size: NA
CDR3 length: 15
V gene: TRBV2
CDR3 protein: CASNPGVIPSYEQYF

J gene: TRBJ2-5
clone size: NA
CDR3 length: 13
V gene: TRBV7-2
CDR3 protein: CASSSAGPKTQYF

J gene: TRBJ2-3
clone size: NA
CDR3 length: 14
V gene: TRBV30
CDR3 protein: CAWTTSLVQDTQYF

J gene: TRBJ2-1
clone size: NA
CDR3 length: 11
V gene: TRBV6-5
CDR3 protein: CASTRTGEQFF

J gene: TRBJ2-7
clone size: once
CDR3 length: 16
V gene: TRBV27
CDR3 protein: CASSRKGTGVIYEQYF

J gene: TRBJ1-6
clone size: NA
CDR3 length: 19
V gene: TRBV10-1
CDR3 protein: CASPLDRPNLTLYNSPLHF

J gene: TRBJ1-1
clone size: NA
CDR3 length: 17
V gene: TRBV5-1
CDR3 protein: CASSPRDRGLQDTEAFF

J gene: TRBJ2-1
clone size: once
CDR3 length: 12
V gene: TRBV29-1
CDR3 protein: CSVVPSGIEQFF

J gene: TRBJ2-7
clone size: NA
CDR3 length: 13
V gene: TRBV5-6
CDR3 protein: CASIRQGQYEQYF

J gene: TRBJ1-6
clone size: NA
CDR3 length: 15
V gene: TRBV5-1
CDR3 protein: CASTRDAGDNSPLHF

J gene: TRBJ2-3
clone size: NA
CDR3 length: 17
V gene: TRBV18
CDR3 protein: CASSPGRGLLTTDTQYF

J gene: TRBJ1-6
clone size: NA
CDR3 length: 15
V gene: TRBV19
CDR3 protein: CASSPATGRASPLHF

J gene: TRBJ2-3
clone size: NA
CDR3 length: 15
V gene: TRBV7-2
CDR3 protein: CASSLKTSQPDTQYF

J gene: TRBJ1-3
clone size: NA
CDR3 length: 16
V gene: TRBV5-1
CDR3 protein: CASSLGTGGIGNTIYF

J gene: TRBJ1-1
clone size: NA
CDR3 length: 11
V gene: TRBV20-1
CDR3 protein: CSPRKGTEAFF

J gene: TRBJ2-7
clone size: once
CDR3 length: 13
V gene: TRBV7-9
CDR3 protein: CASQGQGAYEQYF